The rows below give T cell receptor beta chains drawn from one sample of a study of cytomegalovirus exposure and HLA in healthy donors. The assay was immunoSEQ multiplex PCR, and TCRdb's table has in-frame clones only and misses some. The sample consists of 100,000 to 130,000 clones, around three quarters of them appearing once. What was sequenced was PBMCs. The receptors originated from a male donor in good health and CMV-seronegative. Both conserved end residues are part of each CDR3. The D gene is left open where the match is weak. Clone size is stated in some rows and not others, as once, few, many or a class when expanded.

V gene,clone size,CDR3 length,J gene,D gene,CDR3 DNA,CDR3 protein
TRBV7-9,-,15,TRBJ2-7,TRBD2,TGTGCCAGCAGCCAGCCGGGACTAGGATCCTACGAGCAGTACTTC,CASSQPGLGSYEQYF
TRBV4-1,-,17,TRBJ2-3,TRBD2,TGCGCCAGCAGCCAAGATCCCCTAGCGGGAGTAGCAGATACGCAGTATTTT,CASSQDPLAGVADTQYF
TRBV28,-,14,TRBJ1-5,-,TGTGCCAGCAGTTTGGCAGGGAGGGATCAGCCCCAGCATTTT,CASSLAGRDQPQHF
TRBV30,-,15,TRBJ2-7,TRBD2,TGTGCCTGGAGTGTACAGTCGGGAGGAGCCTACGAGCAGTACTTC,CAWSVQSGGAYEQYF
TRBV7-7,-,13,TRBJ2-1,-,TGTGCCAGCAGCTTAGCGGGAGTTAATGAGCAGTTCTTC,CASSLAGVNEQFF
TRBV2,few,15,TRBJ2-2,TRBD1,TGTGCCAGCAGTTTACAGGGGGCGAACACCGGGGAGCTGTTTTTT,CASSLQGANTGELFF
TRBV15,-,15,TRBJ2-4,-,TGTGCCACCAGTGGGAGTTCACTAGCCAAAAACATTCAGTACTTC,CATSGSSLAKNIQYF
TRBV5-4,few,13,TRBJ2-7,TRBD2,TGTGCCAGCAGTCCGGGGGGGGTCTACGAGCAGTACTTC,CASSPGGVYEQYF
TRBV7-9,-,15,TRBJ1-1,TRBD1,TGTTCCAGCAGCTTCCCAGGGACAGGGGTCACTGAAGCTTTCTTT,CSSSFPGTGVTEAFF
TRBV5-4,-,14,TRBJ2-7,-,TGTGCCAGCAGCTTGGGGCAGAAGATCTACGAGCAGTACTTC,CASSLGQKIYEQYF
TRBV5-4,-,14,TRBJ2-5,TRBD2,TGTGCCAGCAGGCCCGGGACTAGCGTCGAGACCCAGTACTTC,CASRPGTSVETQYF
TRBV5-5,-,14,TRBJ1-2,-,TGTGCCAGCAGCTTGGCTTCGGGGAACTATGGCTACACCTTC,CASSLASGNYGYTF
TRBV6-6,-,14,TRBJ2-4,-,TGTGCCAGCAGTTACCATTTAGCCAAAAACATTCAGTACTTC,CASSYHLAKNIQYF
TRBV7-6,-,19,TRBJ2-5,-,TGTGCCAGCAGCTTAGAGAGGGGGAGGGCCCCCAACAAGGAAGAAACCCAGTACTTC,CASSLERGRAPNKEETQYF
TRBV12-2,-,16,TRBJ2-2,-,TGTGCAAGTCGCTTAGTGAGGGTTATAAGAACCGGGGAGCTGTTTTTT,CASRLVRVIRTGELFF
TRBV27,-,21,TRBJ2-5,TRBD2,TGTGCCAGCAGTCCATCCGGGACTAGCGGAAGAATTTGGAAAACGTGGGAGACCCAGTACTTC,CASSPSGTSGRIWKTWETQYF
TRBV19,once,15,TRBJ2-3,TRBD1,TGTGCCAGTAGGATGGGACAGAGCCTCACAGATACGCAGTATTTT,CASRMGQSLTDTQYF
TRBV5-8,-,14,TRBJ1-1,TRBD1,TGTGCCAGCAGCCTGGGACAGTCCAACACTGAAGCTTTCTTT,CASSLGQSNTEAFF
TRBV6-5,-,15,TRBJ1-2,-,TGTGCCAGCAGTTACTCGATCTCTAGTAACTATGGCTACACCTTC,CASSYSISSNYGYTF
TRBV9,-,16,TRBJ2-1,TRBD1,TGTGCCAGCAGCGTGGGACAGGGGAGCTCCTACAATGAGCAGTTCTTC,CASSVGQGSSYNEQFF
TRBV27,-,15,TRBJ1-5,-,TGTGCCAGCAGTCCCCAGGGCGCGGGAAATCAGCCCCAGCATTTT,CASSPQGAGNQPQHF
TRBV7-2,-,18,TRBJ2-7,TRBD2,TGTGCCAGCAGCTTAATCGCGGGACCTAGCGGGAGTGCCTACGAGCAGTACTTC,CASSLIAGPSGSAYEQYF
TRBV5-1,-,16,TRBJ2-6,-,TGCGCCAGCAGCCACAAAAACAGATCCGGGGCCAACGTCCTGACTTTC,CASSHKNRSGANVLTF
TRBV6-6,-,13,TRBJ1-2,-,TGTGCCAGCAGTTACTCGGGCAGGAATGGCTACACCTTC,CASSYSGRNGYTF
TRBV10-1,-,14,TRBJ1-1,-,TGCGCCAGCAGTGTTGGGCAGTCGAACACTGAAGCTTTCTTT,CASSVGQSNTEAFF
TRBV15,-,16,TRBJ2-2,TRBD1,TGTGCCACCAGCACTCGGGACAGGGGGAACACCGGGGAGCTGTTTTTT,CATSTRDRGNTGELFF
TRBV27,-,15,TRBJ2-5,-,TGTGCCAGCACCGGCCAGGGGACGCATCGAGAGACCCAGTACTTC,CASTGQGTHRETQYF
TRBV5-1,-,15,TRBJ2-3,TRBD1,TGCGCCAGCAGCCCGGGGACAGCTAGCACAGATACGCAGTATTTT,CASSPGTASTDTQYF
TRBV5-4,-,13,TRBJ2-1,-,TGTGCCAGCAGCTTGTTTATTAGCCCTGAGCAGTTCTTC,CASSLFISPEQFF
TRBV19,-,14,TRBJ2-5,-,TGTGCCAGTAGTCCCCTGGACAGCCAAGAGACCCAGTACTTC,CASSPLDSQETQYF
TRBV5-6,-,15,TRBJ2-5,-,TGTGCCAGCAGCTTGGGCGGTAGCGGCCAAGAGACCCAGTACTTC,CASSLGGSGQETQYF
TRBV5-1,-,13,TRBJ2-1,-,TGCGCCAGCAGACCAGGCTCCTACAATGAGCAGTTCTTC,CASRPGSYNEQFF
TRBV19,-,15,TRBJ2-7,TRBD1,TGTGCCAGTAGTATGGTTGCAGGGGGTCCGACCGAGCAGTACTTC,CASSMVAGGPTEQYF
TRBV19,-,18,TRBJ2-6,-,TGTGCCAGTAGTCTTCTCGTTGACAGGACCTCTGGGGCCAACGTCCTGACTTTC,CASSLLVDRTSGANVLTF
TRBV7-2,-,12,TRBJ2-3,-,TGTGCCAGCAGCGGAGGGGCAGATACGCAGTATTTT,CASSGGADTQYF
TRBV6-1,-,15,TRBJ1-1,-,TGTGCCAGCGGCCAGGGAGGGGCAGGAAACACTGAAGCTTTCTTT,CASGQGGAGNTEAFF
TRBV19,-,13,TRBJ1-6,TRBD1,TGTGCCAGTAGTATTAACAGGGGTCCGCCCCTCCACTTT,CASSINRGPPLHF
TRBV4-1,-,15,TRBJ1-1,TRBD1,TGCGCCAGCAGCCAACGGACAGGAATCAACACTGAAGCTTTCTTT,CASSQRTGINTEAFF
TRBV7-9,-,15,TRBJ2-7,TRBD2,TGTGCCAGCAGCTCCATCCGACTAGCTGAATACGAGCAGTACTTC,CASSSIRLAEYEQYF
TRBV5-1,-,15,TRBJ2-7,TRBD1,TGCGCCAGCAGCGGAATGGGACAGGGGGTCTACGAGCAGTACTTC,CASSGMGQGVYEQYF
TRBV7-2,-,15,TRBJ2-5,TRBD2,TGTGCCAGCAGGGGCCGGACTAGCGGGGGGGAGACCCAGTACTTC,CASRGRTSGGETQYF